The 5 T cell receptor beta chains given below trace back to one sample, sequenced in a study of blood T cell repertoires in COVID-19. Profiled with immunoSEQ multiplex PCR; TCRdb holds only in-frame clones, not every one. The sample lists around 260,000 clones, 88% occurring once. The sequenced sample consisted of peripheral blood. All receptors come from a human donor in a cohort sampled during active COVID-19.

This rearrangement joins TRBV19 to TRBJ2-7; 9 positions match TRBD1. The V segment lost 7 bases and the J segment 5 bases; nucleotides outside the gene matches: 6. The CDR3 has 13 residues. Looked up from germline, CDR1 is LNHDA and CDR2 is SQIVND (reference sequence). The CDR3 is CASNNRGQNEQYF. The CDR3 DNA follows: TGTGCCAGTAATAACAGGGGGCAGAACGAGCAGTACTTC.

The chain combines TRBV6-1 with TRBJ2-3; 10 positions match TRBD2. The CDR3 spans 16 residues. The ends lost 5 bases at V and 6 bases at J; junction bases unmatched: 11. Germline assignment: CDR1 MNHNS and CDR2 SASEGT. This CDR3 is CASSQGRLAGLDTQYF. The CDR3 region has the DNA TGTGCCAGCAGTCAAGGAAGACTAGCGGGCCTGGATACGCAGTATTTT.

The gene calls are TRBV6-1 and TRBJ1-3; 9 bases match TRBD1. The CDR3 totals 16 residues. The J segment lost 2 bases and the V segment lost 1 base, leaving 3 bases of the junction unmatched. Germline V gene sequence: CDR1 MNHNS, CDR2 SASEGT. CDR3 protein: CASSEGTGAPGNTIYF. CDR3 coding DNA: TGTGCCAGCAGTGAAGGGACAGGGGCTCCTGGAAACACCATATATTTT.

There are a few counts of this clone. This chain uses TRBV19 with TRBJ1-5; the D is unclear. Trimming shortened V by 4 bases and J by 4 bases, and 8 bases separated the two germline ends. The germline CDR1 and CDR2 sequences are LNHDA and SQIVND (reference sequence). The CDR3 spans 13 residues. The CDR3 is CASSTTRNQPQHF. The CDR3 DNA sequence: TGTGCCAGTAGTACCACTCGAAATCAGCCCCAGCATTTT.

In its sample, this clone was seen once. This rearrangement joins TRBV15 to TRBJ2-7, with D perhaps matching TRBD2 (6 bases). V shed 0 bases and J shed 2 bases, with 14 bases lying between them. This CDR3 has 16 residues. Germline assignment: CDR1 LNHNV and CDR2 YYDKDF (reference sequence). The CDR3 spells CATSRDRASVPYEQYF. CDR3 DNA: TGTGCCACCAGCAGAGATCGGGCTAGCGTCCCCTACGAGCAGTACTTC. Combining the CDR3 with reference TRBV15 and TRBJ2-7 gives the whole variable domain DAMVIQNPRYQVTQFGKPVTLSCSQTLNHNVMYWYQQKSSQAPKLLFHYYDKDFNNEADTPDNFQSRRPNTSFCFLDIRSPGLGDTAMYLCATSRDRASVPYEQYFGPGTRLTVT.